The clone carrying this T cell receptor beta chain has just a few counts. Its antigen is unidentified. From germline, CDR1 is MNHNY and CDR2 SVGAGI (reference sequence). CDR3 length: 14 residues. The junction had 7 bases not matched to a gene; V was cut back by 6 bases and J by 4 bases. The data were obtained in a study of blood T cells in healthy people across ages. It was with a sample-barcoded 5' primer and a J-beta primer mix that a second PCR of roughly 7 to 12 cycles was run. TCRdb reanalysed the 5' RACE reads using MiXCR and keeps one entry per CDR3 protein. Among roughly 1.5 million distinct CDR3 sequences listed, 35% to 45% were seen once. Broader study findings: Age brought a roughly linear fall in TCR beta diversity measured per million T cells.

The source is a woman younger than 30 in good health. This chain joins TRBV6-6 and TRBJ2-7, with TRBD1 matching 9 bases. The sample consisted of blood. CDR3 loop: CASRDRGRDYEQYF. The CDR3 nucleotides read TGTGCCAGCAGGGACAGGGGCCGCGATTACGAGCAGTACTTC.